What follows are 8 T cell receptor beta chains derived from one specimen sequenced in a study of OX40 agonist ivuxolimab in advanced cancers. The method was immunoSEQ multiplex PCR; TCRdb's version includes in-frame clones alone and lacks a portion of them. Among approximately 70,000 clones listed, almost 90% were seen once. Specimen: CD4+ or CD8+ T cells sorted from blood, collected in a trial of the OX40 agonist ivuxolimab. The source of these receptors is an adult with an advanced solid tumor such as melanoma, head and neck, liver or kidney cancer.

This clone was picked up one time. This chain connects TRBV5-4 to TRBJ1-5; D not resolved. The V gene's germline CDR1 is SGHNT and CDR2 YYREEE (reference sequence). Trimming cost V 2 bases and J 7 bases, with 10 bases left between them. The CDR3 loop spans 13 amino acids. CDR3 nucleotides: TGTGCCAGCAGCTTTTCCGGGGAACAGCCCCAGCATTTT. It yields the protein CASSFSGEQPQHF.

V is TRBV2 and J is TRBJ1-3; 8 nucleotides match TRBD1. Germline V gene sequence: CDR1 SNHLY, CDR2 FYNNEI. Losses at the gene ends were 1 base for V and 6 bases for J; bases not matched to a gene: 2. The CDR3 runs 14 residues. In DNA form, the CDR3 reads TGTGCCAGCAGTGAAGAACAGGGGGTAAACACCATATATTTT. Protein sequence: CASSEEQGVNTIYF.

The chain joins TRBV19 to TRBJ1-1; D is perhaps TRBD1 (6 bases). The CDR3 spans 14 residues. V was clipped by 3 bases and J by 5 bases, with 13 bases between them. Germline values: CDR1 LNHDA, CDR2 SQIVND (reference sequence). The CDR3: CASSIKQGGTEAFF. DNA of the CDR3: TGTGCCAGTAGTATCAAACAGGGAGGGACTGAAGCTTTCTTT.

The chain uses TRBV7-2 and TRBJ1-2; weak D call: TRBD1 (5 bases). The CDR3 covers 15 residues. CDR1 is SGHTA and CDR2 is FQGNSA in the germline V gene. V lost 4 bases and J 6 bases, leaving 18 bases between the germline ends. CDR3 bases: TGTGCCAGCAGCTCCAGACAGAACCCTACGCATGGCTACACCTTC. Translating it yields CASSSRQNPTHGYTF.

For the CDR3, the DNA is TGTGCCAGTAGTATCGGGGTCGGCTTCTCTGGAAACACCATATATTTT. Translation: CASSIGVGFSGNTIYF. The rearrangement links TRBV19 to TRBJ1-3, with D unresolved. Per the germline V gene, CDR1 is LNHDA and CDR2 is SQIVND (reference sequence). The CDR3 runs to 16 residues. V was trimmed by 3 bases and J by 0 bases, leaving 12 bases between them.

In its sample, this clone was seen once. The CDR3 sequence is CASSFRVLGRNYGYTF. CDR3 coding DNA: TGTGCCAGCAGTTTTCGGGTTCTTGGACGGAATTATGGCTACACCTTC. The rearrangement uses TRBV27 and TRBJ1-2; D unclear. The CDR3 runs 16 residues. The germline V gene encodes CDR1 MNHEY and CDR2 SMNVEV (reference sequence). Trimming took off 3 bases at V and 5 bases at J, with 19 bases between the two ends.

The CDR3 DNA reads TGTGCCAGCAGCAAAGGACAGGTCAATTCACCCCTCCACTTT. Protein product: CASSKGQVNSPLHF. This chain joins TRBV21-1 and TRBJ1-6; the DNA was not compared with TRBD1, the D call given in the table. TRBV21-1 is assigned pseudogene status. The CDR3 covers 14 residues.

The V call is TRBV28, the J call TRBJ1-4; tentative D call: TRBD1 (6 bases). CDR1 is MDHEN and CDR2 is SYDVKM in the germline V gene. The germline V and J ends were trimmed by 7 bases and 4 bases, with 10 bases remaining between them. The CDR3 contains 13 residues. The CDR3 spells CASNGQSNEKLFF. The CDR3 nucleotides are TGTGCCAGCAACGGACAGAGTAATGAAAAACTGTTTTTT.